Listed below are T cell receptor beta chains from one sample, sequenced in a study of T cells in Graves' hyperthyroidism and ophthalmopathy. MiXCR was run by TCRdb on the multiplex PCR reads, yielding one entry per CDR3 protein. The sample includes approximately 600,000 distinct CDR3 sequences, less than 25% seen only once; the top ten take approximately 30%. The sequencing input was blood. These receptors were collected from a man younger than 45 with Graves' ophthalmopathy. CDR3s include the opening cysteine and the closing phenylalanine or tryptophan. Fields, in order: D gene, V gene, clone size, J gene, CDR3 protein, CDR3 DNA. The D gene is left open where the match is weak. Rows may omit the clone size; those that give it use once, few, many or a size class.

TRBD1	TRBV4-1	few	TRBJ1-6	CASSQTGLKGSPLHF	TGCGCCAGCAGCCAGACAGGGCTGAAGGGTTCACCCCTCCACTTT
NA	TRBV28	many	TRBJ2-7	CASSTEPRQPSYEQYF	TGTGCCAGCAGTACAGAACCCCGACAGCCCTCCTACGAGCAGTACTTC
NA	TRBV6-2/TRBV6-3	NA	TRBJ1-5	CASSYEDIGWPQHF	TGTGCCAGCAGTTACGAGGACATCGGTTGGCCCCAGCATTTT
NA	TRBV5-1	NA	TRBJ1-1	CASSRAGGTGAFF	TGCGCCAGCAGCCGAGCGGGAGGTACGGGAGCTTTCTTT
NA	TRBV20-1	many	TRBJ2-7	CSAREQGYYEQYF	TGCAGTGCTAGGGAGCAGGGGTACTACGAGCAGTACTTC
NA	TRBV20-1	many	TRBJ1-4	CSAITGPGNEKLFF	TGCAGTGCTATCACAGGCCCCGGGAATGAAAAACTGTTTTTT
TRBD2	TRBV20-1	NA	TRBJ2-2	CSASSGGRTGELFF	TGCAGTGCCTCTAGCGGGGGTCGGACCGGGGAGCTGTTTTTT
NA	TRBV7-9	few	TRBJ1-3	CASSSGSSSGNTIYF	TGTGCCAGCAGCTCCGGCAGCAGCTCTGGAAACACCATATATTTT
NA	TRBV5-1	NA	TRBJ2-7	CASSQERSQYEQYF	TGCGCCAGCAGCCAAGAGAGGAGCCAGTACGAGCAGTACTTC
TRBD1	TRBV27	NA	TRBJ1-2	CASSFQPGQGGYGYTF	TGTGCCAGCAGTTTCCAACCGGGACAGGGAGGCTATGGCTACACCTTC
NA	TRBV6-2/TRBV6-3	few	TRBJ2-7	CASTRLRGEQYF	TGTGCCAGCACCCGCTTGCGAGGCGAGCAGTACTTC
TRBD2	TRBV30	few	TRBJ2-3	CAWSGATSGIFFSTDTQYF	TGTGCCTGGAGTGGGGCGACTAGCGGGATTTTCTTTAGCACAGATACGCAGTATTTT
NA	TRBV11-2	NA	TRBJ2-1	CASSLMIRGRENEQFF	TGTGCCAGCAGCCTAATGATCCGGGGACGGGAAAATGAGCAGTTCTTC